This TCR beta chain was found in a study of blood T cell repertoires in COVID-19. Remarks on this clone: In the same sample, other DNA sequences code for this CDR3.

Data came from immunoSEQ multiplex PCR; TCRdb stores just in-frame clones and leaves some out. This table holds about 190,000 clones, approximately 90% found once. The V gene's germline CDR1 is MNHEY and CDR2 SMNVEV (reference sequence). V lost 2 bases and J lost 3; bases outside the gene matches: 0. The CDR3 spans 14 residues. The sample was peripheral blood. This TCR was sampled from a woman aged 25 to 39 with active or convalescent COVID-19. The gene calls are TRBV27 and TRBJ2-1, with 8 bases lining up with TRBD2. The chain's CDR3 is CASSLAGGYNEQFF. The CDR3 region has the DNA TGTGCCAGCAGTTTAGCGGGGGGCTACAATGAGCAGTTCTTC.